These 32 T cell receptor beta chains share one sample of origin, sequenced in a study of blood T cells in healthy people across ages. A sample-barcoded 5' primer and a J-beta primer mix were used in a second PCR of roughly 6 to 12 cycles. TCRdb re-called the 5' RACE reads through MiXCR, storing one row per CDR3 protein. The sample holds 550,000 to 800,000 distinct CDR3 sequences, around a fifth seen once. The sample consisted of blood. These receptors all come from a man between 70 and 80 years old in good health.

The table lists this clonotype with a few counts. This chain joins TRBV4-2 and TRBJ2-3; TRBD2 aligns across 8 bases. CDR1 and CDR2 from the germline V gene are LGHNA and YNFKEQ. The CDR3 spans 16 residues. V trimming: 0 bases; J trimming: 0 bases; junction bases outside the gene matches: 2. This CDR3 is CASSQDASGSTDTQYF. CDR3 bases: TGTGCCAGCAGCCAAGATGCTAGCGGGAGCACAGATACGCAGTATTTT.

This sequence joins TRBV19 and TRBJ2-5; 8 bases agree with TRBD2. Trimming took 4 bases from V and 4 from J; bases not matched to a gene: 8. CDR1 is LNHDA, CDR2 SQIVND, per germline (reference sequence). The CDR3 consists of 15 residues. The CDR3 coding sequence is TGTGCCAGTAGTACCGGGACTAGACGGGTAGAGACCCAGTACTTC. This codes for CASSTGTRRVETQYF.

This clonotype was picked up a small number of times. Here the CDR3 reads CASSYPGAGSGQYF. The CDR3 nucleotides read TGTGCCAGCAGTTACCCGGGAGCCGGTTCAGGGCAGTACTTC. V and J are TRBV6-5 and TRBJ2-5; possible D gene TRBD2, 6 bases. The CDR3 runs to 14 residues. Germline CDR1 MNHEY, CDR2 SVGAGI. Trimming cost V 2 bases and J 11 bases, with 18 bases left between them.

This clonotype was seen once. Its ends do not fully match the called genes, so a read error is possible. The rearrangement uses TRBV28 and TRBJ2-3, with D possibly TRBD1 on 5 matching bases. Looked up from germline, CDR1 is MDHEN and CDR2 is SYDVKM. The CDR3 length is 15 residues. CDR3 sequence: CASSRPAGGQETQYF. DNA of the CDR3: TGTGCCAGCAGTCGTCCGGCCGGCGGACAAGAGACCCAGTACTTT.

About this clonotype itself: A much larger clonotype is one base distant, so this may be a read error. The rearrangement joins TRBV27 to TRBJ2-5; 11 nucleotides match TRBD2. The CDR3 extends over 15 amino acids. Germline values: CDR1 MNHEY, CDR2 SMNVEV (reference sequence). The chain's CDR3 is CASSLTSGSPETQCF. DNA of the CDR3: TGTGCCAGCAGTTTAACTAGCGGGAGTCCCGAGACCCAGTGCTTC.

J is TRBJ1-4 and V is TRBV20-1, with 10 bases aligning to TRBD1. With V trimmed by 6 bases and J by 3 bases, 7 bases remained unmatched. The CDR3 has 15 amino acids. The germline V gene has CDR1 DFQATT and CDR2 SNEGSKA (reference sequence). The CDR3 DNA sequence: TGCAGTGCCCCCGACAGGGGGCTATCTAATGAAAAACTGTTTTTT. Protein sequence: CSAPDRGLSNEKLFF.

This clonotype was counted between two and nine times. The chain combines TRBV29-1 with TRBJ2-1; no reliable D call. The CDR3 loop spans 12 amino acids. Germline V CDR1 and CDR2: SQVTM, ANQGSEA. V lost 7 bases and J 0 bases, leaving 7 bases between the germline ends. Here the CDR3 reads CSGRSSYNEQFF. Here the CDR3 DNA reads TGCAGCGGGCGAAGCTCCTACAATGAGCAGTTCTTC.

In the case of this clonotype: A read error may produce the germline difference seen at one junction end. The chain uses TRBV9 and TRBJ2-7; tentatively, D is TRBD2 (5 bases). The CDR3 has 15 amino acids. Germline lookup yields CDR1 SGDLS and CDR2 YYNGEE. The CDR3 DNA follows: TGTGCCAGCAGCGCCAACCCGGGAAGCCCCTACGAGCAGTGCTTC. Its protein is CASSANPGSPYEQCF.

The chain carries TRBV10-3 and TRBJ2-5; TRBD1 agrees at 10 bases. Germline assignment: CDR1 ENHRY and CDR2 SYGVKD. Trimming took 6 bases from V and 13 from J; bases not matched to a gene: 5. The CDR3 extends over 11 amino acids. The CDR3 DNA reads as TGTGCCATCAGCGGACAGGGGGTTCTGTACTTC. Translation: CAISGQGVLYF.

This clonotype appeared a few times. This chain connects TRBV28 to TRBJ2-1; TRBD2 aligns across 7 bases. The CDR3 has 15 residues. Looked up from germline, CDR1 is MDHEN and CDR2 is SYDVKM. The V and J ends lost 5 bases and 0 bases, in that order; junction bases with no gene match: 4. This CDR3 is CASSQRDPSYNEQFF. In DNA form, the CDR3 reads TGTGCCAGCAGTCAGCGGGACCCCTCCTACAATGAGCAGTTCTTC.

The count of this clonotype is one. The chain uses TRBV20-1 and TRBJ2-5; D tentatively fits TRBD1 or TRBD2 (6 bases each). CDR3 size: 15 residues. Germline V lookup: CDR1 DFQATT, CDR2 SNEGSKA (reference sequence). Trimming left V 0 bases short and J 1 base short, with 12 bases between. CDR3 coding DNA: TGCAGTGCTAGAGATGGGGGGCGGACCCAAGAGACCCAGTACTTC. It is translated as CSARDGGRTQETQYF.

The rearrangement uses TRBV7-9 and TRBJ1-2; perhaps TRBD1 as D (6 bases). The CDR3 runs 15 residues. CDR1 is SEHNR and CDR2 is FQNEAQ in the germline V gene (reference sequence). V was trimmed by 5 bases and J by 7 bases, leaving 20 bases between them. The CDR3 DNA sequence: TGTGCCAGCAGCGTACAGGGTTTCTTGTGGGGTGGCTACACCTTC. Its protein product is CASSVQGFLWGGYTF.

This clonotype has only a few counts. This chain links TRBV5-5 with TRBJ2-1; tentatively, D is TRBD2 (6 bases). V shed 0 bases and J shed 9 bases, with 16 bases lying between them. Germline CDR1 and CDR2: SGHKS and YYEKEE (reference sequence). The CDR3 totals 15 residues. Here the CDR3 reads CASSLAGRDFLEQFF. Here the CDR3 DNA reads TGTGCCAGCAGCTTGGCGGGCAGGGACTTTCTTGAGCAGTTCTTC.

A few counts support this clonotype. The chain carries TRBV20-1 and TRBJ2-1, with D maybe TRBD2 (5 bases). The V and J ends lost 2 bases and 9 bases respectively, with 11 bases between them. Germline V gives CDR1 DFQATT, CDR2 SNEGSKA (reference sequence). The CDR3 has 12 amino acids. The CDR3 sequence: CSARTSIGEQFF. Written as DNA, the CDR3 is TGCAGTGCTAGAACTAGTATAGGTGAGCAGTTCTTC.

This clonotype was recorded a few times. The chain uses TRBV7-3 and TRBJ1-1; D gene uncertain. The CDR3 spans 13 residues. Trimming left V 4 bases short and J 0 bases short, with 6 bases between. Germline V gene data show CDR1 as SGHTA and CDR2 as FQGTGA. CDR3 loop: CASSSHMNTEAFF. The CDR3, as DNA: TGTGCCAGCAGCTCCCACATGAACACTGAAGCTTTCTTT.

A few counts support this clonotype. The rearrangement uses TRBV4-1 and TRBJ1-2, with D hard to call. Between the trimmed V and J ends, which lost 1 base and 0 bases, there was a span of 6 bases. The germline gives CDR1 MGHRA, CDR2 YSYEKL. The CDR3 is made up of 14 amino acids. CDR3 coding DNA: TGCGCCAGCAGCCAAGCGACAACTAACTATGGCTACACCTTC. It translates to CASSQATTNYGYTF.

This clonotype was counted between two and nine times. CDR3 nucleotides: TGTGCCAGCAGCTTAGACAGGCCGGAAAATGAGCAGTTCTTC. It is translated as CASSLDRPENEQFF. This rearrangement joins TRBV11-1 to TRBJ2-1, with D perhaps matching TRBD1 (5 bases). This CDR3 is 14 amino acids long. Germline CDR1 reads SGHAT; CDR2 reads FQDESV (reference sequence). V was shortened by 1 base and J by 7 bases, with 11 bases between the two germline ends.

This rearrangement joins TRBV7-8 to TRBJ2-5; 11 bases match TRBD1. Germline CDR1 reads SGHVS; CDR2 reads FQNEAQ. This CDR3 is built from 15 residues. The ends lost 1 base at V and 9 bases at J; junction bases unmatched: 7. CDR3 coding DNA: TGTGCCAGCAGCTTAGAGGGACAGGGGGTAGGATCCCAGTACTTC. Its protein product is CASSLEGQGVGSQYF.

As concerns this clonotype: One base away lies a much larger clone, so this may be a sequencing read error. This CDR3 is CASSLGGQGVNNEQFF. The DNA of the CDR3 is TGTGCCAGCAGCTTAGGGGGACAGGGCGTCAACAATGAGCAGTTCTTC. This chain joins TRBV11-1 and TRBJ2-1, with 9 bases lining up with TRBD1. There are 16 residues in the CDR3. Per the germline V gene, CDR1 is SGHAT and CDR2 is FQDESV (reference sequence). Losses at the gene ends were 1 base for V and 5 bases for J; bases not matched to a gene: 6.

This clonotype was counted between two and nine times. The genes are TRBV12-3 or TRBV12-4 and TRBJ1-2, with D possibly TRBD1 on 5 matching bases. V lost 6 bases, J lost 3 bases, and 11 bases lay in between. This CDR3 contains 13 residues. This CDR3 is CASRGPGDYGYTF. The CDR3 DNA is TGTGCCAGCAGGGGACCGGGGGACTATGGCTACACCTTC.

There are many counts of this clonotype. CDR3 residues: CASSLDSQYTGELFF. The CDR3 region has the DNA TGTGCCAGCAGCTTGGACAGTCAGTACACCGGGGAGCTGTTTTTT. The V gene is TRBV5-5, the J gene TRBJ2-2, with D hard to call. Trimming took off 0 bases at V and 3 bases at J, with 9 bases between the two ends. CDR1 SGHKS and CDR2 YYEKEE come from the germline V gene (reference sequence). The CDR3 runs to 15 residues.

The rearrangement uses TRBV2 and TRBJ2-7, with D possibly being TRBD1 (5 bases). The CDR3 sequence is 11 residues long. Trimming left V 3 bases short and J 11 bases short, with 11 bases between. CDR1 SNHLY and CDR2 FYNNEI come from the germline V gene. CDR3 residues: CASSDQGTEYF. Written as DNA, the CDR3 is TGTGCCAGCAGTGACCAGGGAACGGAGTACTTC.

In the case of this clonotype: A far larger clone differs by one base, so this is likely a read error. The gene calls are TRBV11-2 and TRBJ2-3; no definite D call. Between the trimmed V and J ends, which lost 6 bases and 2 bases, there was a span of 6 bases. From germline, CDR1 is SGHAT and CDR2 FQNNGV. The CDR3 is 12 amino acids. CDR3 residues: CASRPNTDTQYF. CDR3 bases: TGTGCCAGCAGACCGAACACAGATACGCAGTATTTT.

In this sample, this clonotype turned up a few times. The rearrangement joins TRBV20-1 to TRBJ2-5; 12 bases agree with TRBD1. V gave up 4 bases and J gave up 0 bases; unmatched junction bases: 3. The CDR3 covers 15 residues. Germline V lookup: CDR1 DFQATT, CDR2 SNEGSKA (reference sequence). The CDR3 coding sequence is TGCAGTGCTATCCGGGACAGGGGGCACCAAGAGACCCAGTACTTC. This encodes CSAIRDRGHQETQYF.

The rearrangement joins TRBV6-5 to TRBJ2-5, with TRBD1 identical over 7 bases. There are 14 residues in the CDR3. CDR1 is MNHEY and CDR2 is SVGAGI in the germline V gene. Trimming removed 6 bases from V and 2 bases from J; junction bases left unmatched: 6. The CDR3 region has the DNA TGTGCCAGCAGGCCCGGGACAGCTCAAGAGACCCAGTACTTC. Amino acids: CASRPGTAQETQYF.

The chain has TRBV10-3 and TRBJ2-3, with 9 bases matching TRBD2. J was trimmed by 2 bases and V by 2 bases; bases with no gene match: 5. The CDR3 contains 16 residues. CDR1 and CDR2 (germline): ENHRY, SYGVKD. The CDR3 sequence is CAISEGSSGVTDTQYF. The CDR3 DNA sequence: TGTGCCATCAGTGAGGGTTCTAGCGGGGTCACAGATACGCAGTATTTT.

The chain uses TRBV5-8 and TRBJ1-5, with D tentatively TRBD1 (5 bases). This CDR3 spans 15 amino acids. Looked up from germline, CDR1 is SGHTS and CDR2 is YDEGEE. V was trimmed by 5 bases and J by 0 bases, leaving 12 bases between them. The CDR3 bases are TGTGCCAGCAGGCGGGGCGATTTTAGCAATCAGCCCCAGCATTTT. As protein: CASRRGDFSNQPQHF.

At least ten counts were recorded for this clonotype. This chain links TRBV3-1 with TRBJ2-1; TRBD2 agrees at 10 bases. The CDR3 sequence is 15 residues long. Germline V CDR1 and CDR2: LGHDT, YNNKEL (reference sequence). After removal of 4 bases from V and 4 bases from J, the junction contained 4 bases not matched to a gene. Here the CDR3 reads CASSPTSGIYNEQFF. DNA for the CDR3: TGTGCCAGCAGCCCCACTAGCGGGATTTACAATGAGCAGTTCTTC.

This sequence joins TRBV20-1 and TRBJ2-1, with TRBD1 identical over 9 bases. The length of the CDR3 is 15 residues. Germline CDR1 reads DFQATT; CDR2 reads SNEGSKA (reference sequence). J gave up 1 base and V 3 bases, and 4 bases lay outside the gene matches. DNA of the CDR3: TGCAGTGCTAGTACGGGACAGGGTTCCTACAATGAGCAGTTCTTC. Translated: CSASTGQGSYNEQFF.

The chain joins TRBV20-1 to TRBJ2-3; D not certain. The CDR3 loop spans 13 amino acids. Looked up from germline, CDR1 is DFQATT and CDR2 is SNEGSKA (reference sequence). Deletions cut 3 bases from V and 4 bases from J, with 11 bases between. The CDR3: CSARLLSSDTQYF. CDR3 DNA: TGCAGTGCTAGGCTACTATCGTCAGATACGCAGTATTTT.

This clonotype was seen a few times. The CDR3 coding sequence is TGTGCCAGCAGCCGGGGACAGGGAAGTGGCTACACCTTC. It codes for CASSRGQGSGYTF. This sequence joins TRBV6-5 and TRBJ1-2; 9 bases line up with TRBD1. With 6 bases clipped from V and 7 bases from J, the junction kept 6 bases outside the gene matches. There are 13 residues in the CDR3. Germline CDR1 reads MNHEY; CDR2 reads SVGAGI.

This clonotype was seen a handful of times. The chain carries TRBV6-2 or TRBV6-3 and TRBJ1-1; D is ambiguous. The CDR3 is 15 residues long. V was shortened by 2 bases and J by 1 base, with 11 bases between the two germline ends. In germline, CDR1 is MNHEY, CDR2 SVGEGT. The CDR3 DNA sequence: TGTGCCAGCAGTTACATTCCGGGAGGGAACACTGAAGCTTTCTTT. It translates to CASSYIPGGNTEAFF.